Following are 32 T cell receptor beta chains from one sample sequenced in a study of chemoradiotherapy in HPV16-positive cancers. The protocol was immunoSEQ multiplex PCR, while the TCRdb copy is restricted to in-frame clones and leaves out a portion. The sample includes around 68,000 clones, more than 70% seen only once; the top ten take more than 3.5%. Material: blood, obtained from a patient who underwent chemoradiotherapy. These receptors originate from a human donor with HPV-associated anogenital cancer.

The chain uses TRBV9 and TRBJ2-1; 8 positions match TRBD2. This CDR3 is built from 16 residues. V was pared by 4 bases and J by 0 bases, with 6 bases of the junction left unmatched. Looked up from germline, CDR1 is SGDLS and CDR2 is YYNGEE. CDR3 loop: CASSILADSSYNEQFF. The CDR3 DNA is TGTGCCAGCAGCATACTAGCGGACAGCTCCTACAATGAGCAGTTCTTC.

V gene TRBV18 combines with J gene TRBJ1-1, with TRBD1 as a possible D gene (5 bases). V shed 2 bases and J shed 4 bases, with 20 bases lying between them. Germline V gene lookup returns CDR1 KGHSH and CDR2 LQKENI. The CDR3 sequence is 17 residues long. The CDR3 spells CASSPKSSWGGGTEAFF. The CDR3 region has the DNA TGTGCCAGCTCACCAAAAAGCTCTTGGGGCGGGGGCACTGAAGCTTTCTTT.

CDR3 coding DNA: TGCGCCAGCAGCCCCCGACAGAACCGCTCTGGAAACACCATATATTTT. Its protein is CASSPRQNRSGNTIYF. The rearrangement joins TRBV5-1 to TRBJ1-3; possibly TRBD1 for D (5 bases). In germline, CDR1 is SGHRS, CDR2 YFSETQ. The CDR3 is made up of 16 amino acids. Trimming took off 4 bases at V and 0 bases at J, with 14 bases between the two ends.

The V gene is TRBV10-1, the J gene TRBJ2-7; 13 bases map to TRBD2. The CDR3 is 17 amino acids. Losses at the gene ends were 3 bases for V and 2 bases for J; bases not matched to a gene: 7. Per the germline V gene, CDR1 is WNHNN and CDR2 is SYGVQD (reference sequence). This CDR3 is CASSDHGLAGVPYEQYF. DNA for the CDR3: TGCGCCAGCAGTGACCACGGACTAGCGGGGGTTCCCTACGAGCAGTACTTC.

CDR3 region: CASSLAGPVQGYF. CDR3 sequence (DNA): TGTGCCAGCAGCTTAGCAGGTCCGGTGCAGGGGTACTTC. The V and J genes are TRBV7-2 and TRBJ2-4, with D possibly being TRBD1 (5 bases). Looked up from germline, CDR1 is SGHTA and CDR2 is FQGNSA. The length of the CDR3 is 13 residues. V dropped 0 bases and J dropped 15 bases, with 15 bases sitting between them. Full variable domain (rest looked up from reference TRBV7-2 and TRBJ2-4): GAGVSQSPSNKVTEKGKDVELRCDPISGHTALYWYRQSLGQGLEFLIYFQGNSAPDKSGLPSDRFSAERTGGSVSTLTIQRTQQEDSAVYLCASSLAGPVQGYFGAGTRLSVL.

V is TRBV25-1 and J is TRBJ2-5; D remains unclear. CDR1 and CDR2 from the germline V gene are MGHDK and SYGVNS. V was clipped by 1 base and J by 4 bases, with 10 bases between them. This CDR3 is 14 amino acids long. The CDR3 bases are TGTGCCAGCAGTGAATCAGGAGAGGTAGAGACCCAGTACTTC. Its translation: CASSESGEVETQYF.

J is TRBJ1-1 and V is TRBV5-1; 7 bases agree with TRBD1. Germline V gives CDR1 SGHRS, CDR2 YFSETQ. Trimming at V came to 0 bases and at J to 4 bases, leaving 9 bases not matched to a gene. The CDR3 covers 16 residues. In DNA form, the CDR3 reads TGCGCCAGCAGCTTGGCGCCGCAGGGGGATAGCACTGAAGCTTTCTTT. This sequence encodes CASSLAPQGDSTEAFF.

The rearrangement uses TRBV7-9 and TRBJ1-5; a weak D match, TRBD1 (6 bases). V was trimmed by 5 bases and J by 0 bases, leaving 20 bases between them. The CDR3 is 18 amino acids. Germline values: CDR1 SEHNR, CDR2 FQNEAQ (reference sequence). CDR3 nucleotide sequence: TGTGCCAGCAGCGCGGACCCGGGCAGGGGCGATAGCAATCAGCCCCAGCATTTT. It encodes CASSADPGRGDSNQPQHF.

This chain uses TRBV11-1 with TRBJ2-1; 9 bases match TRBD2. V gave up 5 bases and J gave up 6 bases; unmatched junction bases: 5. The CDR3 loop spans 14 amino acids. CDR1 and CDR2 from the germline V gene are SGHAT and FQDESV (reference sequence). CDR3 loop: CASSGLAGINEQFF. For the CDR3, the DNA is TGTGCCAGCAGCGGCCTAGCGGGAATCAATGAGCAGTTCTTC. Looking up the rest from reference TRBV11-1 and TRBJ2-1 gives the full variable domain: EAEVAQSPRYKITEKSQAVAFWCDPISGHATLYWYRQILGQGPELLVQFQDESVVDDSQLPKDRFSAERLKGVDSTLKIQPAELGDSAMYLCASSGLAGINEQFFGPGTRLTVL.

This chain connects TRBV2 to TRBJ2-7; perhaps TRBD1 as D (5 bases). This CDR3 comprises 13 residues. Trimming pared 6 bases from V and 0 bases from J, leaving 9 bases between. Germline V gene lookup returns CDR1 SNHLY and CDR2 FYNNEI. The CDR3, as DNA: TGTGCCAGCAGAAAGGGGTCCTCCTACGAGCAGTACTTC. It yields the protein CASRKGSSYEQYF.

This sequence joins TRBV6-4 and TRBJ2-3; D unclear. Trimming cost V 0 bases and J 4 bases, with 11 bases left between them. The CDR3 contains 15 residues. Germline V gene lookup returns CDR1 MRHNA and CDR2 SNTAGT. The CDR3 is CASSDSILSSDTQYF. CDR3 in DNA: TGTGCCAGCAGTGACTCGATTCTGAGTTCAGATACGCAGTATTTT.

The rearrangement uses TRBV10-2 and TRBJ2-3; 11 bases line up with TRBD2. The CDR3 covers 15 residues. Trimming at V came to 4 bases and at J to 10 bases, leaving 10 bases not matched to a gene. The V gene's germline CDR1 is WSHSY and CDR2 SAAADI. The CDR3 region has the DNA TGCGCCAGCAGTGTTATCGGGACTAGCGGTACTTCGCAGTATTTT. Its translation is CASSVIGTSGTSQYF.

The chain joins TRBV6-1 to TRBJ1-6; tentatively, D is TRBD1 (6 bases). V gave up 5 bases and J gave up 8 bases, with 10 bases separating them. In germline, CDR1 is MNHNS, CDR2 SASEGT. CDR3 length equals 13 residues. CDR3 coding DNA: TGTGCCAGCAGTACACAGGGTGATTCACCCCTCCACTTT. This sequence encodes CASSTQGDSPLHF.

This chain joins TRBV28 and TRBJ1-5; D possibly corresponds to TRBD1 (5 bases). Trimming left V 3 bases short and J 9 bases short, with 12 bases between. CDR1 and CDR2 (germline): MDHEN, SYDVKM. This CDR3 has 13 amino acids. This CDR3 is CASSFEGWGPQHF. The CDR3 DNA reads TGTGCCAGCAGTTTTGAGGGGTGGGGGCCCCAGCATTTT.

The sample holds one count of this clone. The chain couples TRBV10-3 to TRBJ2-6; D gene unclear. The CDR3 consists of 17 residues. V was cut by 6 bases and J by 0 bases, with 15 bases left in between. Per germline, CDR1 ENHRY and CDR2 SYGVKD. Here the CDR3 reads CAISLSPSGSGANVLTF. DNA for the CDR3: TGTGCCATCAGCTTATCCCCCTCCGGCTCTGGGGCCAACGTCCTGACTTTC.

The V gene is TRBV2, the J gene TRBJ2-2; D possibly corresponds to TRBD2 (6 bases). V lost 2 bases, J lost 6 bases, and 16 bases lay in between. Germline CDR1 is SNHLY and CDR2 is FYNNEI. The CDR3 consists of 16 residues. CDR3 nucleotides: TGTGCCAGCAGTGAAATCAGAACGGAGGGGCCCGGGGAGCTGTTTTTT. It specifies CASSEIRTEGPGELFF.

The V gene is TRBV4-2, the J gene TRBJ2-5; possible D gene TRBD2, 5 bases. In germline, CDR1 is LGHNA, CDR2 YNFKEQ. Trimming took off 6 bases at V and 3 bases at J, with 17 bases between the two ends. The CDR3 is 15 residues long. DNA for the CDR3: TGTGCCAGCAGTCGGACTGTAGGGCTGGAAGAGACCCAGTACTTC. Protein: CASSRTVGLEETQYF.

V usage is TRBV6-4 and J usage is TRBJ2-5, with TRBD2 identical over 8 bases. This CDR3 has 15 residues. The germline gives CDR1 MRHNA, CDR2 SNTAGT. V dropped 2 bases and J dropped 5; count of bases not matched to a gene: 7. This CDR3 is CASSDLGLVEETQYF. The CDR3 DNA follows: TGTGCCAGCAGTGACCTGGGACTAGTGGAGGAGACCCAGTACTTC.

The gene calls are TRBV2 and TRBJ2-1; unclear D gene. From germline, CDR1 is SNHLY and CDR2 FYNNEI. The ends were cut back, 2 bases at V and 2 bases at J, with 10 bases in the middle. The CDR3 is 15 amino acids. The CDR3 bases are TGTGCCAGCAGTGAAACGCGTTTACCCTACAATGAGCAGTTCTTC. Its protein product is CASSETRLPYNEQFF.

The chain couples TRBV25-1 to TRBJ1-2; D gene unclear. V lost 5 bases, J lost 1 base, and 8 bases lay in between. The germline V gene has CDR1 MGHDK and CDR2 SYGVNS. The CDR3 is made up of 13 amino acids. In nucleotides, the CDR3 is TGTGCCAGCAGTCTTACAGATAACTATGGCTACACCTTC. It specifies CASSLTDNYGYTF.

This clone was detected only once. The CDR3 coding sequence is TGTGCCAGTAGTATAACGACAGGGGGCACTGAAGCTTTCTTT. Translation: CASSITTGGTEAFF. The chain recombines TRBV19 with TRBJ1-1; the match to TRBD1 covers 9 bases. The germline gives CDR1 LNHDA, CDR2 SQIVND (reference sequence). This CDR3 spans 14 amino acids. Trimming removed 2 bases from V and 4 bases from J; junction bases left unmatched: 2.

The DNA for the CDR3 is TGTGCCAGCAGCCCACAGCCTCTAGCGGGAAGGACGGTCACCGGGGAGCTGTTTTTT. It translates to CASSPQPLAGRTVTGELFF. V gene TRBV7-2 combines with J gene TRBJ2-2; 9 positions agree with TRBD2. The germline V gene encodes CDR1 SGHTA and CDR2 FQGNSA. The CDR3 runs to 19 residues. The V segment lost 5 bases and the J segment 4 bases; nucleotides outside the gene matches: 17.

The gene calls are TRBV5-1 and TRBJ2-5; D is unclear. V lost 0 bases, J lost 2 bases, and 5 bases lay in between. This CDR3 has 13 residues. CDR1 and CDR2 from the germline V gene are SGHRS and YFSETQ. The CDR3 region has the DNA TGCGCCAGCAGCTTGGGATTTCAAGAGACCCAGTACTTC. Translation gives CASSLGFQETQYF.

This clone occurred once. CDR3 in amino acids: CASLTGKDTQYF. Written as DNA, the CDR3 is TGTGCCAGCTTAACAGGAAAAGATACGCAGTATTTT. V is TRBV18 and J is TRBJ2-3; D is perhaps TRBD1 (5 bases). The CDR3 contains 12 residues. Trimming left V 7 bases short and J 5 bases short, with 10 bases between. Per germline, CDR1 KGHSH and CDR2 LQKENI.

This clone appeared once. In nucleotides, the CDR3 is TGTGCCAGCAGCTTATTTTATTCACCCCTCCACTTT. It yields the protein CASSLFYSPLHF. The chain has TRBV7-5 and TRBJ1-6. TRBV7-5 is given as a pseudogene. The CDR3 loop spans 12 amino acids.

CDR3 in DNA: TGTGCCAGCAGCCTCCCGTCCGAAACCCTCTACGAGCAGTACTTC. Residues: CASSLPSETLYEQYF. The chain recombines TRBV7-9 with TRBJ2-7; D is unclear. V was clipped by 5 bases and J by 3 bases, with 17 bases between them. CDR3 size: 15 residues. Germline values: CDR1 SEHNR, CDR2 FQNEAQ (reference sequence).

This clone was seen only once. The chain is built from TRBV11-1 and TRBJ2-7, with 9 bases matching TRBD2. V lost 5 bases and J lost 2; bases outside the gene matches: 7. Germline V gene lookup returns CDR1 SGHAT and CDR2 FQDESV (reference sequence). The CDR3 sequence is 15 residues long. CDR3 bases: TGTGCCAGCAGCCCCGGACTAGCGAGAGCCTACGAGCAGTACTTC. Amino acids: CASSPGLARAYEQYF.

The V call is TRBV13, the J call TRBJ2-5, with D unresolved. CDR3 length: 12 amino acids. Germline CDR1 and CDR2: PRHDT and FYEKMQ (reference sequence). V was cut by 5 bases and J by 4 bases, with 8 bases left in between. CDR3 region: CASSPATETQYF. In DNA form, the CDR3 reads TGTGCCAGCAGCCCAGCGACAGAGACCCAGTACTTC.

The chain carries TRBV19 and TRBJ1-1; possibly TRBD1 for D (5 bases). Germline CDR1 is LNHDA and CDR2 is SQIVND (reference sequence). CDR3 length: 13 residues. V was clipped by 3 bases and J by 3 bases, with 8 bases between them. For the CDR3, the DNA is TGTGCCAGTAGTATCGGAGGGGACACTGAAGCTTTCTTT. It codes for CASSIGGDTEAFF.

The CDR3: CASSAGAGKYSNQPQHF. The CDR3 DNA sequence: TGTGCCAGCAGTGCGGGGGCAGGGAAGTATAGCAATCAGCCCCAGCATTTT. The rearrangement joins TRBV6-1 to TRBJ1-5; tentatively, D is TRBD1 (6 bases). Trimming removed 4 bases at V and 0 bases at J, with 16 bases between. Germline lookup yields CDR1 MNHNS and CDR2 SASEGT. CDR3 size: 17 residues.

The chain joins TRBV2 to TRBJ1-5; weak D call: TRBD1 (5 bases). The CDR3 has 17 amino acids. V was pared by 7 bases and J by 2 bases, with 21 bases between. Germline CDR1 and CDR2: SNHLY and FYNNEI. In nucleotides, the CDR3 is TGTGCCAGCATAGTTATTATCAAGGGCAGGGGCAATCAGCCCCAGCATTTT. Amino acids: CASIVIIKGRGNQPQHF.

The table lists this clone with a few counts. CDR3: CASTDRLSNQPQHF. Here the CDR3 DNA reads TGTGCCAGCACCGACAGGTTGAGCAATCAGCCCCAGCATTTT. The chain is built from TRBV6-1 and TRBJ1-5; D is possibly TRBD1 (6 bases). The CDR3 is 14 amino acids. Germline V gene data show CDR1 as MNHNS and CDR2 as SASEGT. Trimming took 7 bases from V and 1 from J, leaving 11 bases between them.